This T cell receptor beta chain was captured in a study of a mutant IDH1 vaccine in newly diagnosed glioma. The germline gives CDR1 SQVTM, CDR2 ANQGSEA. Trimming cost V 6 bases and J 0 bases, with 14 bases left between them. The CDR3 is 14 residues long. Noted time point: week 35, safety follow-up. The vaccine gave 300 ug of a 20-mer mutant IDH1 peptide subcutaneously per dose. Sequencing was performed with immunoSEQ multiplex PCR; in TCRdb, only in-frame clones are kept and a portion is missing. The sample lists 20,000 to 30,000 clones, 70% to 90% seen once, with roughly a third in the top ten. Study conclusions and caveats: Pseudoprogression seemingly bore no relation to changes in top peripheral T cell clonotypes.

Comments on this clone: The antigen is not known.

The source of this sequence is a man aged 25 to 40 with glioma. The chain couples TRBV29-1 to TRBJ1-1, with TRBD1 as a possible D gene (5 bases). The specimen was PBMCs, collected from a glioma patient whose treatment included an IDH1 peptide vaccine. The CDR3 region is CSVARTTLNTEAFF. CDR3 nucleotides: TGCAGCGTGGCCCGGACAACCTTGAACACTGAAGCTTTCTTT.